Each of the 21 T cell receptor beta chains below was sequenced from the same sample in a study of shared clonotypes between healthy human individuals (TCRdb year 2020). Libraries were built with the immunoSEQ multiplex PCR assay. Entries here come from immuneACCESS through TCRdb and include only in-frame sequences with V and J called. Some clones fail to appear in such tables; in the studies checked, an unresolved V gene covers under half of the shortfall, and the cause of the remainder is unknown. Here the sample has over a million clones; approximately 96% occur a single time. About 1.2% of the sample comes from the top ten. The specimen sequenced was naive CD4+ T cells sorted from blood. The cell subset or site label corresponds to: CD45RA+ positively selected. The receptors were gathered from a man aged 25-40 years in good health.

This chain joins TRBV10-3 and TRBJ1-5, with D perhaps matching TRBD1 (5 bases). Between the trimmed V and J ends, which lost 4 bases and 5 bases, there was a span of 12 bases. CDR1 ENHRY and CDR2 SYGVKD come from the germline V gene. CDR3 length: 14 residues. Here the CDR3 reads CAISAGGDYQPQHF. In DNA form, the CDR3 reads TGTGCCATCAGTGCTGGGGGGGATTATCAGCCCCAGCATTTT.

The V gene is TRBV4-1, the J gene TRBJ1-2; D remains unclear. Germline-derived CDR1 and CDR2 are MGHRA and YSYEKL. This CDR3 contains 13 residues. V was trimmed by 5 bases and J by 3 bases, leaving 10 bases between them. CDR3 protein: CASSGTDDYGYTF. The CDR3 nucleotides read TGCGCCAGCAGCGGAACAGACGACTATGGCTACACCTTC.

The J gene is TRBJ1-5, the V gene TRBV6-5; a possible D gene is TRBD1 (5 bases). V was clipped by 2 bases and J by 3 bases, with 11 bases between them. CDR3 size: 15 residues. CDR1 MNHEY and CDR2 SVGAGI come from the germline V gene. This CDR3 reads CASSYTGALNQPQHF. As DNA, the CDR3 is TGTGCCAGCAGTTACACAGGAGCCCTCAATCAGCCCCAGCATTTT.

This clone was detected once. In the same sample, other DNA sequences code for this CDR3. V and J are TRBV5-1 and TRBJ2-7; 7 bases are shared with TRBD1. Germline CDR1 SGHRS, CDR2 YFSETQ. The V segment lost 0 bases and the J segment 6 bases; nucleotides outside the gene matches: 3. The CDR3 is made up of 13 amino acids. CDR3 amino acids: CASSLVPGGEQYF. CDR3 DNA sequence: TGCGCCAGCAGCTTGGTTCCAGGGGGCGAGCAGTACTTC.

V usage is TRBV14 and J usage is TRBJ2-3; 10 nucleotides match TRBD2. V shed 3 bases, J shed 1 base, and the junction held 16 bases outside the gene matches. The CDR3 has 20 residues. The V gene's germline CDR1 is SGHDN and CDR2 FVKESK. The CDR3 coding sequence is TGTGCCAGCAGCCATAGGAGCGGGAGGGCCGATAGCGCCCGCACAGATACGCAGTATTTT. Residues: CASSHRSGRADSARTDTQYF.

The rearrangement joins TRBV9 to TRBJ2-1; maybe TRBD2 (5 bases). This CDR3 has 18 amino acids. Germline CDR1 reads SGDLS; CDR2 reads YYNGEE. V lost 0 bases to trimming and J lost 5 bases, with 21 bases between them. The CDR3 reads CASSVAGLAGRPNNEQFF. In DNA, the CDR3 is TGTGCCAGCAGCGTAGCTGGACTTGCGGGTAGACCCAACAATGAGCAGTTCTTC.

This chain connects TRBV6-1 to TRBJ2-2; D may be TRBD2 (5 bases). This CDR3 has 15 amino acids. Germline CDR1 MNHNS, CDR2 SASEGT. V was shortened by 2 bases and J by 6 bases, with 13 bases between the two germline ends. The CDR3 spells CASSELGNGAGELFF. For the CDR3, the DNA is TGTGCCAGCAGTGAATTGGGAAACGGGGCCGGGGAGCTGTTTTTT.

The chain's CDR3 is CASSPGQRNSYGYTF. Written as DNA, the CDR3 is TGTGCCAGCAGCCCCGGACAGAGGAATTCGTATGGCTACACCTTC. V and J are TRBV28 and TRBJ1-2, with D maybe TRBD1 (6 bases). Germline lookup yields CDR1 MDHEN and CDR2 SYDVKM. The CDR3 consists of 15 residues. V lost 6 bases, J lost 5 bases, and 19 bases lay in between.

The chain is built from TRBV4-2 and TRBJ1-1, with TRBD1 as a possible D gene (6 bases). In germline, CDR1 is LGHNA, CDR2 YNFKEQ. The V end was cut by 0 bases, the J end by 8 bases, with 13 bases between. The CDR3 has 14 amino acids. In nucleotides, the CDR3 is TGTGCCAGCAGCCAAGAGGGGGCCACAGGGGAAGCTTTCTTT. Amino acid sequence: CASSQEGATGEAFF.

The chain uses TRBV4-1 and TRBJ2-1; D is possibly TRBD2 (6 bases). CDR1 is MGHRA and CDR2 is YSYEKL in the germline V gene. V gave up 0 bases and J gave up 0 bases, with 18 bases separating them. The length of the CDR3 is 19 residues. The CDR3 protein is CASSQDRGIAASSYNEQFF. The CDR3 DNA reads as TGCGCCAGCAGCCAAGATCGGGGTATAGCGGCGAGCTCCTACAATGAGCAGTTCTTC.

The chain is built from TRBV5-1 and TRBJ2-7; 9 bases line up with TRBD1. Per germline, CDR1 SGHRS and CDR2 YFSETQ. Trimming took 3 bases from V and 2 from J; bases not matched to a gene: 12. This CDR3 contains 17 residues. The DNA for the CDR3 is TGCGCCAGCAGCTCCAGCCTTACGACAGGGGGGACCTACGAGCAGTACTTC. Its protein product is CASSSSLTTGGTYEQYF.

This rearrangement joins TRBV5-1 to TRBJ2-7, with a possible D match to TRBD2 (6 bases). V lost 0 bases and J lost 2, with 12 bases in between. Germline CDR1 SGHRS, CDR2 YFSETQ. This CDR3 has 15 residues. CDR3 sequence: CASSLVVGGAYEQYF. The CDR3, as DNA: TGCGCCAGCAGCTTGGTTGTAGGAGGGGCCTACGAGCAGTACTTC.

This chain links TRBV9 with TRBJ2-3; the match to TRBD2 covers 8 bases. This CDR3 has 16 residues. The germline CDR1 and CDR2 sequences are SGDLS and YYNGEE. The J segment lost 0 bases and the V segment lost 4 bases, leaving 7 bases of the junction unmatched. CDR3 protein: CASSILSGTSTDTQYF. The DNA for the CDR3 is TGTGCCAGCAGCATTCTTAGCGGGACTAGCACAGATACGCAGTATTTT.

The chain is built from TRBV11-2 and TRBJ2-7, with D possibly TRBD2 on 5 matching bases. The CDR3 is 13 amino acids. V was trimmed by 8 bases and J by 2 bases, leaving 13 bases between them. Germline assignment: CDR1 SGHAT and CDR2 FQNNGV. CDR3 residues: CASGERETYEQYF. The CDR3 nucleotides read TGTGCCAGCGGGGAGCGCGAGACCTACGAGCAGTACTTC.

The chain joins TRBV19 to TRBJ1-4; 7 bases match TRBD1. Germline V lookup: CDR1 LNHDA, CDR2 SQIVND (reference sequence). V shed 8 bases and J 5 bases; nucleotides not matched to a gene: 8. The CDR3 totals 14 residues. The CDR3 region is CASGGRGFNEKLFF. For the CDR3, the DNA is TGTGCCAGTGGAGGCAGGGGGTTCAATGAAAAACTGTTTTTT.

The chain couples TRBV7-8 to TRBJ1-1; the D is unclear. This CDR3 has 15 residues. From germline, CDR1 is SGHVS and CDR2 FQNEAQ. With 1 base removed from V and 0 bases from J, the gap between germline ends came to 9 bases. This CDR3 reads CASSLGQRMNTEAFF. As DNA, the CDR3 is TGTGCCAGCAGCTTAGGGCAGCGAATGAACACTGAAGCTTTCTTT.

The chain uses TRBV19 and TRBJ1-5, with TRBD1 identical over 10 bases. This CDR3 is 15 amino acids long. The V gene end was trimmed by 1 base and the J gene end by 7 bases; junction bases not matched to a gene: 4. Germline lookup yields CDR1 LNHDA and CDR2 SQIVND (reference sequence). The CDR3 loop is CASSIVWTGGQPQHF. CDR3 bases: TGTGCCAGTAGTATAGTATGGACAGGGGGGCAGCCCCAGCATTTT. The full variable domain, in which reference TRBV19 and TRBJ1-5 provide the parts outside the CDR3, is DGGITQSPKYLFRKEGQNVTLSCEQNLNHDAMYWYRQDPGQGLRLIYYSQIVNDFQKGDIAEGYSVSREKKESFPLTVTSAQKNPTAFYLCASSIVWTGGQPQHFGDGTRLSIL.

J is TRBJ1-2 and V is TRBV6-1; TRBD1 agrees at 7 bases. Germline CDR1 MNHNS, CDR2 SASEGT. This CDR3 spans 17 amino acids. Germline trimming cut 2 bases from V and 5 bases from J; bases unmatched to any gene: 14. The CDR3 loop is CASSESPGTVLRYGYTF. The DNA for the CDR3 is TGTGCCAGCAGTGAAAGCCCTGGGACAGTTCTGAGGTATGGCTACACCTTC.

The V call is TRBV5-4, the J call TRBJ2-2, with TRBD2 as a possible D gene (7 bases). Germline assignment: CDR1 SGHNT and CDR2 YYREEE (reference sequence). V was cut by 10 bases and J by 7 bases, with 11 bases left in between. The CDR3 extends over 11 amino acids. The CDR3: CAGEGDGELFF. CDR3 nucleotides: TGTGCCGGGGAGGGGGACGGGGAGCTGTTTTTT.

The chain carries TRBV6-1 and TRBJ1-4; no firm D call. Germline V lookup: CDR1 MNHNS, CDR2 SASEGT. There are 15 residues in the CDR3. V gave up 4 bases and J gave up 4 bases, with 13 bases separating them. CDR3 sequence: CASSVIPSGNEKLFF. DNA for the CDR3: TGTGCCAGCAGTGTAATCCCTTCCGGTAATGAAAAACTGTTTTTT.

This rearrangement joins TRBV2 to TRBJ2-7, with D perhaps TRBD2 (6 bases). The V and J ends lost 1 base and 4 bases respectively, with 11 bases between them. This CDR3 has 14 residues. CDR1 SNHLY and CDR2 FYNNEI come from the germline V gene. The CDR3 nucleotides are TGTGCCAGCAGTGAAGGGACTACCGGATACGAGCAGTACTTC. It translates to CASSEGTTGYEQYF. Drawing the rest from reference TRBV2 and TRBJ2-7, the complete variable domain is EPEVTQTPSHQVTQMGQEVILRCVPISNHLYFYWYRQILGQKVEFLVSFYNNEISEKSEIFDDQFSVERPDGSNFTLKIRSTKLEDSAMYFCASSEGTTGYEQYFGPGTRLTVT.